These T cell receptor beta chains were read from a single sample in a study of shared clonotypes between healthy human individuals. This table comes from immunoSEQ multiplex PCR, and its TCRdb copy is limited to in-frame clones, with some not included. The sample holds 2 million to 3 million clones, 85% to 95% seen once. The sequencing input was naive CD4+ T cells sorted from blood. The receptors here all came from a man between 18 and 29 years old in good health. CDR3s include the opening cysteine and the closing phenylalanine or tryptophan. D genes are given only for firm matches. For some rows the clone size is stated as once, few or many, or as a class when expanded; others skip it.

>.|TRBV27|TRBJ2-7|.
TGTGCCAGCAGTTCCCGGGGCGGGTTCTACGAGCAGTACTTC
CASSSRGGFYEQYF
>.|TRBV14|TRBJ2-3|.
TGTGCCAGCAGCCATCGTTCCGCGGGCGCTTATACAGATACGCAGTATTTT
CASSHRSAGAYTDTQYF
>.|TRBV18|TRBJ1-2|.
TGTGCCAGCTCACTCCGGGACGGTGCAGGTAGCTATGGCTACACCTTC
CASSLRDGAGSYGYTF
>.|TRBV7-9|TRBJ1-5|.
TGTGCCAGCAGCTTAGCGGGTCCGGCAGGACAGCCCCAGCATTTT
CASSLAGPAGQPQHF
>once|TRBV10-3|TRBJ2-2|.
TGTGCCATCAGTGACAGGAGGAGGTACACCGGGGAGCTGTTTTTT
CAISDRRRYTGELFF
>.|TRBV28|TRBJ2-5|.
TGTGCCAGCAGCTTGGTATCGCCTCCCAGGAGGTACTTC
CASSLVSPPRRYF
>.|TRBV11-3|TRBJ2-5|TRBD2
TGTGCCAGCAGCTTAGGTAGCGGGGGAGCGCAAGAGACCCAGTACTTC
CASSLGSGGAQETQYF
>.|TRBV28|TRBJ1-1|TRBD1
TGTGCCAGCAGTCAGGGGGCGCCAGCTGAAGCTTTCTTT
CASSQGAPAEAFF
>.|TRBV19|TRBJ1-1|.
TGTGCCAGTAGTATAGTGGGGAACGCGCCCCGAAACACTGAAGCTTTCTTT
CASSIVGNAPRNTEAFF
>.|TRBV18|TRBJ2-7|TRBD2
TGTGCCAGCTCACCACCCAGTGCTAGCGGGGATGCTTACGAGCAGTACTTC
CASSPPSASGDAYEQYF
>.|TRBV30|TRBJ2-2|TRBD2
TGTGCCTCGGACAAAGGGACTAGCGGACGCACCGGGGAGCTGTTTTTT
CASDKGTSGRTGELFF
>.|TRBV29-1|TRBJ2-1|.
TGCAGCGGTTTAGCGTCCTACAATGAGCAGTTCTTC
CSGLASYNEQFF
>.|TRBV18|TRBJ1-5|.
TGTGCCAGCTCACCGGCGAATCAGCCCCAGCATTTT
CASSPANQPQHF
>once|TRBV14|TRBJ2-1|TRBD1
TGTGCCAGCACCCTGTCACAGGGGGATGAGCAGTTCTTC
CASTLSQGDEQFF
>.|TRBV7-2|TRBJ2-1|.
TGTGCCAGCAGCCCAAGGGGGTATAAACATTCGACCTACAATGAGCAGTTCTTC
CASSPRGYKHSTYNEQFF
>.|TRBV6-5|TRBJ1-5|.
TGTGCCAGCAGTCGAGGGGTCGGGAATCAGCCCCAGCATTTT
CASSRGVGNQPQHF
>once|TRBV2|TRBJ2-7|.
TGTGCCAGCAGTGGAGGTGCGGGCTCACATTCCTACGAGCAGTACTTC
CASSGGAGSHSYEQYF
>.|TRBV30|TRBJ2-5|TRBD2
TGTGCCTGGAGTCTAGCGGTGGCGTCCCAGTACTTC
CAWSLAVASQYF
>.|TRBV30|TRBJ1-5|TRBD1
TGTGCCTGGAGGCCGGACAGGAATCAGCCCCAGCATTTT
CAWRPDRNQPQHF
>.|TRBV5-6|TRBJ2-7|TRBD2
TGTGCCAGCAGCTCTCCTAGCGGGAGTTCCTACGAGCAGTACTTC
CASSSPSGSSYEQYF
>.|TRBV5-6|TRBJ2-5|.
TGTGCCAGCAGCCCGCCTAGCGCCTTCCAAGAGACCCAGTACTTC
CASSPPSAFQETQYF
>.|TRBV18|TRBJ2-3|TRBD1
TGTGCCAGCTCACCCAGAGGTTCGGGACAGAGCACAGATACGCAGTATTTT
CASSPRGSGQSTDTQYF
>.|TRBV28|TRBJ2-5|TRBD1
TGTGCCAGCAGTTCCAGGGGGCCTAGAGAGACCCAGTACTTC
CASSSRGPRETQYF
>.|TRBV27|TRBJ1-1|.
TGTGCCAGCAGCCTAGGCGGGGTAGGGTGGATGAACACTGAAGCTTTCTTT
CASSLGGVGWMNTEAFF
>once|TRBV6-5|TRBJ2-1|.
TGTGCCAGCAGGAGCAGCCAGGGGCGGTACAATGAGCAGTTCTTC
CASRSSQGRYNEQFF
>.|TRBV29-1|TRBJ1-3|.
TGCAGCGTTGCTGTGGGACTGCCCGGGGGTGGAAACACCATATATTTT
CSVAVGLPGGGNTIYF
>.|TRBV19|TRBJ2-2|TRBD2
TGTGCCAGTAGGTCGACTAGCGGGGGGCCCGGGGAGCTGTTTTTT
CASRSTSGGPGELFF
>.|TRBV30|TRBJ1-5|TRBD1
TGTGCCTGGGAACAGGGGGGCGGGCAGCCCCAGCATTTT
CAWEQGGGQPQHF
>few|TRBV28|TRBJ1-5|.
TGTGCCAGCAGGCCCAGCGGTCAGCCCCAGCATTTT
CASRPSGQPQHF
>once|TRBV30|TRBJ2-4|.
TGTGCCTGGAGTGTAGGCCAGAGTAAAAACATTCAGTACTTC
CAWSVGQSKNIQYF
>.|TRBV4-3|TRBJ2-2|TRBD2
TGCGCCAGCAGCCCTGGTCTAGCGGAGAACACCGGGGAGCTGTTTTTT
CASSPGLAENTGELFF
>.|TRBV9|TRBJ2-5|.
TGTGCCAGCAGCGTTACAGGACAAGAGACCCAGTACTTC
CASSVTGQETQYF
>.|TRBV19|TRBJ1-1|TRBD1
TGTGCCAGTACTGGGACAGGGAATACTGAAGCTTTCTTT
CASTGTGNTEAFF
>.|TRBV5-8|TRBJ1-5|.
TGTGCCAGCAGCTTGATGGGTCAGCCCCAGCATTTT
CASSLMGQPQHF
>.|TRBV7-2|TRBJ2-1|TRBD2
TGTGCCAGCAGCTTAGCGTCTAGCGGGACCTACAATGAGCAGTTCTTC
CASSLASSGTYNEQFF
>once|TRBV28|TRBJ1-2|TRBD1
TGTGCCAGCAGTTTGGCCCGGGACAGCTATGGCTACACCTTC
CASSLARDSYGYTF
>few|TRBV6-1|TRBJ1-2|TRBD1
TGTGCCAGCAGTGGACAGGGTAACTATGGCTACACCTTC
CASSGQGNYGYTF
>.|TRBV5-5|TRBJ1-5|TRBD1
TGTGCCAGCAGCTACGATGAGGACAGGGGGGCTAATCAGCCCCAGCATTTT
CASSYDEDRGANQPQHF
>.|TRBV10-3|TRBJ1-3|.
TGTGCCATCAGCCCACACGAGGACTCTGGAAACACCATATATTTT
CAISPHEDSGNTIYF
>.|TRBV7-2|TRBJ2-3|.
TGTGCCAGCAGCTTAAGGGGACGGGGCGGGCCTAGCACAGATACGCAGTATTTT
CASSLRGRGGPSTDTQYF
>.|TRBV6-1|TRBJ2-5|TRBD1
TGTGCCAGCACCCAAAGGGGGCAGGGGATAGAGACCCAGTACTTC
CASTQRGQGIETQYF
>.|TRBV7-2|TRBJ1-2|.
TGTGCCAGCAGCCGAAATGGCTACACCTTC
CASSRNGYTF
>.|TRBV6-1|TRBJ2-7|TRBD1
TGTGCCAGCAGGGACAGGGGCTACTCCTACGAGCAGTACTTC
CASRDRGYSYEQYF
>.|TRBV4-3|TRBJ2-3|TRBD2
TGCGCCAGCAGCCAAGCTCAAGTCGGACTAGCGGGAGAGGGGGATACGCAGTATTTT
CASSQAQVGLAGEGDTQYF
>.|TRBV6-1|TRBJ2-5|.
TGTGCCAGCAGGAGGAAGATGCCAGAGACCCAGTACTTC
CASRRKMPETQYF
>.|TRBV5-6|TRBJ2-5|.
TGTGCCAGCAGCGGCTTCCCCCAAGAGACCCAGTACTTC
CASSGFPQETQYF